A single sample is the source of the 17 T cell receptor beta chains below, sequenced in a study of identical twins. TCRdb ran MiXCR on the 5' RACE reads and lists one entry per CDR3 protein. This sample yields some 900,000 distinct CDR3 sequences, of which about 12% are seen a single time; around 1.6% belongs to the top ten. The data were also submitted as part of a second study, on yellow fever vaccine responses in identical twins.

The sample taken for sequencing was PBMCs. The receptors stem from a woman under 30 in good health.

This clonotype was found a few times. V is TRBV20-1 and J is TRBJ2-7; 13 bases match TRBD2. The CDR3 is 16 residues long. Germline lookup yields CDR1 DFQATT and CDR2 SNEGSKA (reference sequence). V dropped 4 bases and J dropped 2; count of bases not matched to a gene: 8. CDR3 DNA sequence: TGCAGTGCTACCTCAACTAGCGGGAGGGCAACCTACGAGCAGTACTTC. Amino acid sequence: CSATSTSGRATYEQYF.

This chain links TRBV2 with TRBJ2-4; D is perhaps TRBD1 or TRBD2 (5 bases each). The germline V gene encodes CDR1 SNHLY and CDR2 FYNNEI. The CDR3 is 12 residues long. Trimming shortened V by 8 bases and J by 6 bases, and 11 bases separated the two germline ends. The CDR3 DNA is TGTGCCAGCGGGGGTGGGGTAAACATTCAGTACTTC. It yields the protein CASGGGVNIQYF. Filled out from reference TRBV2 and TRBJ2-4, the complete variable domain reads EPEVTQTPSHQVTQMGQEVILRCVPISNHLYFYWYRQILGQKVEFLVSFYNNEISEKSEIFDDQFSVERPDGSNFTLKIRSTKLEDSAMYFCASGGGVNIQYFGAGTRLSVL.

The table lists this clonotype with many counts. The genes are TRBV12-3 or TRBV12-4 and TRBJ2-1; 8 nucleotides line up with TRBD2. The CDR3 totals 16 residues. The junction had 8 bases not matched to a gene; V was cut back by 3 bases and J by 4 bases. The CDR3 region is CASSFLGGGPYNEQFF. The CDR3 bases are TGTGCCAGCAGTTTTCTCGGGGGGGGCCCTTACAATGAGCAGTTCTTC.

In its sample, this clonotype was seen once. Because the CDR3 is missing its conserved closing phenylalanine or tryptophan, this is likely a read error. The DNA is omitted, as the CDR3 cannot be located on it reliably, and the CDR3 follows TCRdb's listing. V gene TRBV21-1 combines with J gene TRBJ2-3; TRBD2 reflects the table's D call only, with no check against the DNA. TRBV21-1 is tagged as a pseudogene. Both ends counted, the CDR3 spans 19 residues. This chain's CDR3 is CASSKGERGGKWGTDTQYL.

The table lists this clonotype with a few counts. The gene calls are TRBV6-1 and TRBJ2-3; D is undetermined. This CDR3 has 14 amino acids. Looked up from germline, CDR1 is MNHNS and CDR2 is SASEGT. Trimming left V 7 bases short and J 0 bases short, with 11 bases between. The DNA for the CDR3 is TGTGCCAGCACCTACATCTCTAGCACAGATACGCAGTATTTT. Protein product: CASTYISSTDTQYF.

At least ten counts were recorded for this clonotype. The CDR3 DNA is TGCGCCAGCAGCTTCCGGGACAGTAACACCGGGGAGCTGTTTTTT. Translating gives CASSFRDSNTGELFF. The chain joins TRBV5-1 to TRBJ2-2; 7 nucleotides agree with TRBD1. J lost 2 bases, V lost 2 bases, and 3 bases had no gene match. This CDR3 contains 15 residues. Germline CDR1 and CDR2: SGHRS and YFSETQ.

There are many counts of this clonotype. The chain combines TRBV19 with TRBJ1-1; 8 nucleotides line up with TRBD1. The V segment lost 9 bases and the J segment 0 bases; nucleotides outside the gene matches: 9. The germline V gene encodes CDR1 LNHDA and CDR2 SQIVND (reference sequence). The CDR3 extends over 15 amino acids. CDR3 protein: CASSRDRGMNTEAFF. The CDR3 region has the DNA TGTGCCAGCAGCCGTGACAGGGGCATGAACACTGAAGCTTTCTTT. Supplemented by reference TRBV19 and TRBJ1-1, the full variable domain reads DGGITQSPKYLFRKEGQNVTLSCEQNLNHDAMYWYRQDPGQGLRLIYYSQIVNDFQKGDIAEGYSVSREKKESFPLTVTSAQKNPTAFYLCASSRDRGMNTEAFFGQGTRLTVV.

This clonotype came up many times. The chain links TRBV7-2 to TRBJ1-1; D is uncertain. The germline gives CDR1 SGHTA, CDR2 FQGNSA. CDR3 length: 13 residues. Trimming took off 3 bases at V and 1 base at J, with 6 bases between the two ends. The CDR3 nucleotides read TGTGCCAGCAGCTTCGCAAGGAACACTGAAGCTTTCTTT. Protein product: CASSFARNTEAFF.

The genes are TRBV16 and TRBJ1-4; tentatively, D is TRBD1 (6 bases). Germline lookup yields CDR1 KGHSY and CDR2 FQNENV. V was clipped by 0 bases and J by 9 bases, with 14 bases between them. The CDR3 totals 15 residues. Here the CDR3 DNA reads TGTGCCAGCAGCCAATCCAGGGGACTGGAGAAAAAACTGTTTTTT. Translated: CASSQSRGLEKKLFF.

This clonotype was recorded many times. The V and J genes are TRBV6-5 and TRBJ1-1; 8 bases align to TRBD1. CDR1 is MNHEY, CDR2 SVGAGI, per germline. The CDR3 length is 14 residues. The J segment lost 6 bases and the V segment lost 5 bases, leaving 8 bases of the junction unmatched. The CDR3 coding sequence is TGTGCCAGCAGTCAACTCGACAGGGGCCCTGAAGCTTTCTTT. Translated: CASSQLDRGPEAFF.

This clonotype was seen only a few times. This chain links TRBV27 with TRBJ1-2; D remains ambiguous. Germline-derived CDR1 and CDR2 are MNHEY and SMNVEV (reference sequence). This CDR3 contains 12 residues. The V end lost 6 bases, the J end lost 2 bases, and 7 bases lay between the germline ends. The CDR3 nucleotides read TGTGCCAGCAGGGAAAGAAACTATGGCTACACCTTC. Translation gives CASRERNYGYTF.

The V and J genes are TRBV12-3 or TRBV12-4 and TRBJ2-4, with D possibly being TRBD1 (5 bases). This CDR3 is built from 13 residues. Trimming removed 1 base at V and 9 bases at J, with 10 bases between. The CDR3 region is CASSLGGPGIQYF. The CDR3, as DNA: TGTGCCAGCAGTTTAGGGGGCCCCGGCATTCAGTACTTC.

The gene calls are TRBV20-1 and TRBJ2-3; 11 bases align to TRBD2. The V gene end was trimmed by 2 bases and the J gene end by 0 bases; junction bases not matched to a gene: 4. The CDR3 covers 16 residues. Germline assignment: CDR1 DFQATT and CDR2 SNEGSKA (reference sequence). CDR3 sequence: CSARKGLAASTDTQYF. The CDR3 DNA is TGCAGTGCTAGAAAGGGACTAGCGGCTAGCACAGATACGCAGTATTTT.

The sample holds a few counts of this clonotype. For the CDR3, the DNA is TGCGCCAGCAGCTTCCGTACAGGCCCGTCGGGCTACGAGCAGTACTTC. Translation: CASSFRTGPSGYEQYF. The J gene is TRBJ2-7, the V gene TRBV5-1, with D tentatively TRBD1 (5 bases). There are 16 residues in the CDR3. Deletions cut 2 bases from V and 3 bases from J, with 18 bases between. Germline-derived CDR1 and CDR2 are SGHRS and YFSETQ. Looking up the rest from reference TRBV5-1 and TRBJ2-7 gives the full variable domain: KAGVTQTPRYLIKTRGQQVTLSCSPISGHRSVSWYQQTPGQGLQFLFEYFSETQRNKGNFPGRFSGRQFSNSRSEMNVSTLELGDSALYLCASSFRTGPSGYEQYFGPGTRLTVT.

A few counts support this clonotype. The CDR3 region has the DNA TGTGCCAGCAGCGTGGACAGCCACAATGAAAAACTGTTTTTT. It codes for CASSVDSHNEKLFF. This chain joins TRBV9 and TRBJ1-4; perhaps TRBD1 as D (6 bases). Trimming removed 2 bases at V and 5 bases at J, with 10 bases between. The CDR3 covers 14 residues. Germline CDR1 and CDR2: SGDLS and YYNGEE.

This clonotype was observed many times. This chain uses TRBV20-1 with TRBJ2-7; 7 bases are a match to TRBD1. The CDR3 is 15 residues long. With 6 bases clipped from V and 7 bases from J, the junction kept 18 bases outside the gene matches. Per the germline V gene, CDR1 is DFQATT and CDR2 is SNEGSKA (reference sequence). The CDR3 nucleotides are TGCAGTGCGCAAATAGACAGGGTCCCCATGAGGGAGCAGTACTTC. This gives the protein CSAQIDRVPMREQYF.

The chain joins TRBV5-6 to TRBJ2-3; maybe TRBD2 (6 bases). With 4 bases removed from V and 7 bases from J, the gap between germline ends came to 16 bases. The CDR3 covers 14 residues. CDR1 and CDR2 from the germline V gene are SGHDT and YYEEEE. CDR3 amino acids: CASSRRTGLNTQYF. As DNA, the CDR3 is TGTGCCAGCAGCCGACGGACCGGACTAAATACGCAGTATTTT. The variable domain in full, completed from reference TRBV5-6 and TRBJ2-3, reads DAGVTQSPTHLIKTRGQQVTLRCSPKSGHDTVSWYQQALGQGPQFIFQYYEEEERQRGNFPDRFSGHQFPNYSSELNVNALLLGDSALYLCASSRRTGLNTQYFGPGTRLTVL.